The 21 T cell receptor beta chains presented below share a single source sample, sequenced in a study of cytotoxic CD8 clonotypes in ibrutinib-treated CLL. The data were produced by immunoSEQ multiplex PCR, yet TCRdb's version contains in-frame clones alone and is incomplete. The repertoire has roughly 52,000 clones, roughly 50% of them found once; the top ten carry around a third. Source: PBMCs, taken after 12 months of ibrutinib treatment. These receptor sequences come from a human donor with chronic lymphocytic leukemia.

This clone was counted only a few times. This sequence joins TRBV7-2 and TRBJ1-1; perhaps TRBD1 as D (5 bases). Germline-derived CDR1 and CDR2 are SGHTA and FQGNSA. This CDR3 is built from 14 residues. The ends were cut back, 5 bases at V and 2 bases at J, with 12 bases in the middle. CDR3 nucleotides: TGTGCCAGCAGCCCCAGGGTGAGAAACACTGAAGCTTTCTTT. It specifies CASSPRVRNTEAFF.

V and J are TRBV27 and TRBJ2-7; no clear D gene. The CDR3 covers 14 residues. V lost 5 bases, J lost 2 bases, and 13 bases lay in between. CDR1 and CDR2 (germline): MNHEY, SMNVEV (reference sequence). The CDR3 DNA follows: TGTGCCAGCAGTCCTCATCCACGGGCCTACGAGCAGTACTTC. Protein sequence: CASSPHPRAYEQYF.

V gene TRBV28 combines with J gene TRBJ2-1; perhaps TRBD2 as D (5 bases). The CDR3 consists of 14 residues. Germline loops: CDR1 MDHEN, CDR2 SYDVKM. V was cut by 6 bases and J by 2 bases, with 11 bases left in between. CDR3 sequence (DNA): TGTGCCAGCAGCCCCCAGCGGACCTACAATGAGCAGTTCTTC. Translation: CASSPQRTYNEQFF.

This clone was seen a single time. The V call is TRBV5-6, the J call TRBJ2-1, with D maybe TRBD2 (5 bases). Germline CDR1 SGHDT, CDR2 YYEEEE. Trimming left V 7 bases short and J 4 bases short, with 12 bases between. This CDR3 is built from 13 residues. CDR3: CASAWGEYNEQFF. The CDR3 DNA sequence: TGTGCCAGCGCATGGGGAGAATACAATGAGCAGTTCTTC.

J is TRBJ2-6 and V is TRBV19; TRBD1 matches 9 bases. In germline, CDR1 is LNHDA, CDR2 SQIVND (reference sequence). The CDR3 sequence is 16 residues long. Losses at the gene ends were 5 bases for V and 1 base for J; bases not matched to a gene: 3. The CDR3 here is CASSPGTGSGANVLTF. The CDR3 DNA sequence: TGTGCCAGTAGTCCCGGGACAGGGTCTGGGGCCAACGTCCTGACTTTC.

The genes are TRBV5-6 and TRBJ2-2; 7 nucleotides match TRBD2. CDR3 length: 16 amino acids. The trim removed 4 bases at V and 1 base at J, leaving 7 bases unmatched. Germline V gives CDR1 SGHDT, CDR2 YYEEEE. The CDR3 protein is CASSGLERGNTGELFF. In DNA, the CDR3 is TGTGCCAGCAGCGGCCTGGAGCGGGGGAACACCGGGGAGCTGTTTTTT.

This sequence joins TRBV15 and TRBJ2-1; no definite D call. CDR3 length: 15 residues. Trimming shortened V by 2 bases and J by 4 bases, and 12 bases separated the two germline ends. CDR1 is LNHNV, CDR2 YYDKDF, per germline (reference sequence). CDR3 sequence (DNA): TGTGCCACCAGCAGACTGCCGCGACGGTACAATGAGCAGTTCTTC. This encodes CATSRLPRRYNEQFF.

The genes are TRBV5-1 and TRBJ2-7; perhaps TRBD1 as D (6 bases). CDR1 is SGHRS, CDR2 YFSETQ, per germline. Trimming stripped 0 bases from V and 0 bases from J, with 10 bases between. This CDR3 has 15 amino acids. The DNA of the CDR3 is TGCGCCAGCAGCTTGGCCCGGGACAACTCCTACGAGCAGTACTTC. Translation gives CASSLARDNSYEQYF.

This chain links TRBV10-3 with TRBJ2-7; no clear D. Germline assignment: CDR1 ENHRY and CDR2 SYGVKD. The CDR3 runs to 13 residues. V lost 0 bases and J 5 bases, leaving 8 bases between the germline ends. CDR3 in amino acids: CAISESENHEQYF. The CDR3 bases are TGTGCCATCAGTGAGTCGGAGAACCACGAGCAGTACTTC.

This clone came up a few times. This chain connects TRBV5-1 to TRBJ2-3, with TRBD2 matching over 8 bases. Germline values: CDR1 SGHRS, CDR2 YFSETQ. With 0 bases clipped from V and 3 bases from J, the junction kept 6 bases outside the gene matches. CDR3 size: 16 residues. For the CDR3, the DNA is TGCGCCAGCAGCTTGGTGTCGGGAGGGCCGACAGATACGCAGTATTTT. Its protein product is CASSLVSGGPTDTQYF.

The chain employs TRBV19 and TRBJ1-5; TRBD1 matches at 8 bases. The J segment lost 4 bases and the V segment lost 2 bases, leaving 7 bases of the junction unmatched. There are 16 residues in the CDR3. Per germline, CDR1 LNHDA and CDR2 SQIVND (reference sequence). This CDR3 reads CASSIRGTGFNQPQHF. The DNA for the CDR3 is TGTGCCAGTAGTATACGTGGGACAGGCTTTAATCAGCCCCAGCATTTT.

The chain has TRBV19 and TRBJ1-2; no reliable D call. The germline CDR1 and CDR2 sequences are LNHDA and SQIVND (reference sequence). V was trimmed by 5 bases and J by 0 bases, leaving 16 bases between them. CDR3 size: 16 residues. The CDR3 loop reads CASSAPSRRANYGYTF. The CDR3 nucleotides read TGTGCCAGTAGTGCTCCGTCCAGGCGAGCTAACTATGGCTACACCTTC.

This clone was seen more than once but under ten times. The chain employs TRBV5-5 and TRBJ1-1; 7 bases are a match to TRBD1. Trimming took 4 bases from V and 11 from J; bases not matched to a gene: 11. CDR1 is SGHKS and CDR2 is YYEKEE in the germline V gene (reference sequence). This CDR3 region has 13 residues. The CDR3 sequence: CASSTTIQGRAFF. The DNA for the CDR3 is TGTGCCAGCAGCACAACGATACAGGGGCGGGCTTTCTTT.

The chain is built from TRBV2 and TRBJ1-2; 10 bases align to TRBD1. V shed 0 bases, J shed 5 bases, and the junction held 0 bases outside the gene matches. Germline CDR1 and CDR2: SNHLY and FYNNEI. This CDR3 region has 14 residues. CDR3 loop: CASSEAGQGYGYTF. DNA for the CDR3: TGTGCCAGCAGTGAAGCGGGACAGGGGTATGGCTACACCTTC.

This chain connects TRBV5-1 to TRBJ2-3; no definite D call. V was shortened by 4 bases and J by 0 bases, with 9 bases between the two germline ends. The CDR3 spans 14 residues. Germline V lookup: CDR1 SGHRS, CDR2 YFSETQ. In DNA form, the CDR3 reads TGCGCCAGCAGCCGCACTCTAAGCACAGATACGCAGTATTTT. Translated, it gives CASSRTLSTDTQYF.

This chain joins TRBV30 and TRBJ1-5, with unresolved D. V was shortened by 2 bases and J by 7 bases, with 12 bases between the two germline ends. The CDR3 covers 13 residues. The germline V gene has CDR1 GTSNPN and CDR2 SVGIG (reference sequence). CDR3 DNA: TGTGCCTGGAGTTTATCCCGCGGACAGCCCCAGCATTTT. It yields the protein CAWSLSRGQPQHF.

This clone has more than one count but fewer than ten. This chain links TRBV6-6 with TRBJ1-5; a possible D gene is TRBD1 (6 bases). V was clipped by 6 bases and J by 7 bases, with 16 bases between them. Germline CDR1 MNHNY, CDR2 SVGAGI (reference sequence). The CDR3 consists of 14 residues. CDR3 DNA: TGTGCCAGCAGCGCGGGGGCTGGAGGGCAGCCCCAGCATTTT. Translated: CASSAGAGGQPQHF.

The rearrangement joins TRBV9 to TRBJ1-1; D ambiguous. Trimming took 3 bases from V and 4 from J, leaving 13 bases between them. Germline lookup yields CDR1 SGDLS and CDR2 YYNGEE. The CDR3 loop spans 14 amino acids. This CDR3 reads CASSATPEATEAFF. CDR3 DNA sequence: TGTGCCAGCAGCGCGACACCAGAGGCCACTGAAGCTTTCTTT.

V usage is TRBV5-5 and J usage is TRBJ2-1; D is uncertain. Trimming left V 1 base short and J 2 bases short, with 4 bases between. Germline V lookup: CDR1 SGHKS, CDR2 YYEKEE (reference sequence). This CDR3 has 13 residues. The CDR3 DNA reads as TGTGCCAGCAGCTTGTTAGCCTACAATGAGCAGTTCTTC. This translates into CASSLLAYNEQFF. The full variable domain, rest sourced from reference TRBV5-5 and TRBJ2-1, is DAGVTQSPTHLIKTRGQQVTLRCSPISGHKSVSWYQQVLGQGPQFIFQYYEKEERGRGNFPDRFSARQFPNYSSELNVNALLLGDSALYLCASSLLAYNEQFFGPGTRLTVL.

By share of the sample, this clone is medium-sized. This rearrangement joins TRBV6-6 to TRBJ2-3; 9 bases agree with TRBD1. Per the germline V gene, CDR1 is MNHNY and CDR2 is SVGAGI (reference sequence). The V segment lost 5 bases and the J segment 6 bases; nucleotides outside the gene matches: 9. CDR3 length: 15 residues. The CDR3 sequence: CASSAGTGSRDTQYF. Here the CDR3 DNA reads TGTGCCAGCAGTGCCGGGACAGGGAGTCGGGATACGCAGTATTTT.

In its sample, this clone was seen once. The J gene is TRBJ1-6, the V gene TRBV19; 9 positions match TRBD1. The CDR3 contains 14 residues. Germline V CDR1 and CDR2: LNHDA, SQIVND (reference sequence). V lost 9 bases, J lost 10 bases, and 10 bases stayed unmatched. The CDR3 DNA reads TGTGCCAGCAAAGCGGGACAGGGTCTCTCACCCCTCCACTTT. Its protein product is CASKAGQGLSPLHF.